The rows below give T cell receptor beta chains drawn from one sample of a study of technical replicates of blood from several donors. Assay used: immunoSEQ multiplex PCR; TCRdb lists only in-frame clones, some missing. The profile shows roughly 72,000 clones, around 90% of them singletons. The material sequenced was T cells isolated from PBMCs. The receptors shown here come from a human donor in good health. Both conserved end residues are part of each CDR3. Fields, in order: clone size, J gene, V gene, CDR3 protein. A clone size is listed for some rows: how often the clone was seen (once, few, many), or a class if it is expanded.

abundance: -; j_gene: TRBJ1-5; v_gene: TRBV15; CDR3aa: CATSSALGVQPQHF
abundance: -; j_gene: TRBJ2-7; v_gene: TRBV28; CDR3aa: CASSLMHDGVHSYEQYF
abundance: once; j_gene: TRBJ2-1; v_gene: TRBV11-2; CDR3aa: CASSTGLRSYNEQFF
abundance: -; j_gene: TRBJ2-7; v_gene: TRBV5-1; CDR3aa: CASSMGLASHEQYF
abundance: -; j_gene: TRBJ2-1; v_gene: TRBV10-3; CDR3aa: CAISARGSEDNEQFF
abundance: -; j_gene: TRBJ1-3; v_gene: TRBV4-2; CDR3aa: CASSQTKPTGNTIYF
abundance: -; j_gene: TRBJ1-1; v_gene: TRBV28; CDR3aa: CASSEIDWNTEAFF
abundance: -; j_gene: TRBJ2-5; v_gene: TRBV27; CDR3aa: CASRLGQTGQETQYF
abundance: -; j_gene: TRBJ2-1; v_gene: TRBV2; CDR3aa: CASSVSGTGGYNEQFF
abundance: -; j_gene: TRBJ2-7; v_gene: TRBV4-1; CDR3aa: CASSQVASGSSYEQYF
abundance: -; j_gene: TRBJ2-6; v_gene: TRBV29-1; CDR3aa: CSVVGVDGANVLTF
abundance: -; j_gene: TRBJ1-2; v_gene: TRBV7-6; CDR3aa: CASSLGTGDSYGYTF
abundance: few; j_gene: TRBJ1-2; v_gene: TRBV7-2; CDR3aa: CASSLAAGDHGYTF
abundance: -; j_gene: TRBJ2-5; v_gene: TRBV7-2; CDR3aa: CASRRTGAGETQYF
abundance: -; j_gene: TRBJ1-1; v_gene: TRBV29-1; CDR3aa: CSVQQGRGAGEAFF
abundance: -; j_gene: TRBJ2-1; v_gene: TRBV6-1; CDR3aa: CASSEAVAIAGVHPFF
abundance: -; j_gene: TRBJ1-2; v_gene: TRBV30; CDR3aa: CAWSITGYGYTF
abundance: -; j_gene: TRBJ1-1; v_gene: TRBV6-5; CDR3aa: CASRSGQGVRTEAFF
abundance: -; j_gene: TRBJ2-7; v_gene: TRBV6-5; CDR3aa: CASSYEGLVYEQYF
abundance: -; j_gene: TRBJ1-4; v_gene: TRBV30; CDR3aa: CAWSRLTNEKLFF
abundance: -; j_gene: TRBJ2-7; v_gene: TRBV29-1; CDR3aa: CSVSTSGSYEQYF
abundance: -; j_gene: TRBJ2-1; v_gene: TRBV7-9; CDR3aa: CASSLILAGAINEQFF
abundance: -; j_gene: TRBJ1-2; v_gene: TRBV9; CDR3aa: CASSAPRTAHYGYTF
abundance: -; j_gene: TRBJ2-1; v_gene: TRBV10-3; CDR3aa: CAISESMYSDEQFF
abundance: -; j_gene: TRBJ1-1; v_gene: TRBV5-6; CDR3aa: CASTETGVNAEAFF
abundance: once; j_gene: TRBJ2-5; v_gene: TRBV5-1; CDR3aa: CASSFRGRGETQYF
abundance: -; j_gene: TRBJ2-1; v_gene: TRBV11-2; CDR3aa: CASSRQARGQNEQFF
abundance: once; j_gene: TRBJ2-3; v_gene: TRBV15; CDR3aa: CATSRGSRNTDTQYF
abundance: -; j_gene: TRBJ2-3; v_gene: TRBV11-3; CDR3aa: CASSPLALSSTDTQYF
abundance: -; j_gene: TRBJ1-3; v_gene: TRBV5-1; CDR3aa: CASSLEGSGNTIYF
abundance: -; j_gene: TRBJ2-3; v_gene: TRBV6-1; CDR3aa: CASSEIVRAETADTQYF
abundance: -; j_gene: TRBJ2-2; v_gene: TRBV2; CDR3aa: CASSGLASNTGELFF
abundance: -; j_gene: TRBJ1-1; v_gene: TRBV10-3; CDR3aa: CAISESGQGVDTEAFF
abundance: -; j_gene: TRBJ1-2; v_gene: TRBV19; CDR3aa: CASSWEYGYTF
abundance: -; j_gene: TRBJ1-5; v_gene: TRBV6-5; CDR3aa: CASSPTGSGQPQHF
abundance: -; j_gene: TRBJ2-1; v_gene: TRBV4-1; CDR3aa: CASSQGGSSYNEQFF
abundance: -; j_gene: TRBJ2-1; v_gene: TRBV9; CDR3aa: CASSKELAGVYNEQFF
abundance: -; j_gene: TRBJ2-7; v_gene: TRBV11-1; CDR3aa: CASSSNTGGPYEQYF
abundance: -; j_gene: TRBJ2-5; v_gene: TRBV6-1; CDR3aa: CASKVAGLTETQYF
abundance: once; j_gene: TRBJ2-7; v_gene: TRBV5-1; CDR3aa: CASSSRGNPYEQYF
abundance: -; j_gene: TRBJ2-2; v_gene: TRBV7-3; CDR3aa: CASSFIPGTMAGELFF
abundance: once; j_gene: TRBJ2-7; v_gene: TRBV4-1; CDR3aa: CASSPPRVTYEQYF
abundance: -; j_gene: TRBJ2-1; v_gene: TRBV5-1; CDR3aa: CASSLRLATHEQFF
abundance: -; j_gene: TRBJ2-7; v_gene: TRBV28; CDR3aa: CASSFVDRGLSYEQYF
abundance: -; j_gene: TRBJ2-1; v_gene: TRBV6-5; CDR3aa: CASSYRPGDNEQFF
abundance: -; j_gene: TRBJ2-7; v_gene: TRBV10-3; CDR3aa: CAIQTGSYEQYF
abundance: -; j_gene: TRBJ2-1; v_gene: TRBV10-3; CDR3aa: CAISPGQGNNEQFF
abundance: -; j_gene: TRBJ1-1; v_gene: TRBV28; CDR3aa: CASSSPSPSRARGTEAFF
abundance: -; j_gene: TRBJ2-7; v_gene: TRBV6-5; CDR3aa: CASSYLDRAYEQYF
abundance: -; j_gene: TRBJ1-1; v_gene: TRBV28; CDR3aa: CASSLYALRTVPTMNTEAFF
abundance: -; j_gene: TRBJ1-4; v_gene: TRBV5-1; CDR3aa: CASSRRDSSTNEKLFF
abundance: once; j_gene: TRBJ2-6; v_gene: TRBV1; CDR3aa: CTSSRGCAQSRANVLTF
abundance: -; j_gene: TRBJ2-3; v_gene: TRBV27; CDR3aa: CASCRGYTDTQYF
abundance: -; j_gene: TRBJ1-2; v_gene: TRBV2; CDR3aa: CARTATNYGYTF
abundance: -; j_gene: TRBJ2-2; v_gene: TRBV11-2; CDR3aa: CASSLRVEYTGELFF
abundance: few; j_gene: TRBJ1-1; v_gene: TRBV9; CDR3aa: CASSSRGNTEAFF
abundance: -; j_gene: TRBJ2-6; v_gene: TRBV6-5; CDR3aa: CASRQGQAGANVLTF
abundance: -; j_gene: TRBJ2-5; v_gene: TRBV4-3; CDR3aa: CASSQDGGPQETQYF
abundance: -; j_gene: TRBJ2-1; v_gene: TRBV28; CDR3aa: CASSRTGNDNEQFF
abundance: -; j_gene: TRBJ2-5; v_gene: TRBV9; CDR3aa: CASSPGTSGRFGETQYF